Shown below are 30 T cell receptor beta chains from a single sample sequenced in a study of T cells in localized non-small cell lung cancer. TCRdb keeps only in-frame clones here, not all; method: immunoSEQ multiplex PCR. Of more than 2,000 clones in the sample, roughly 20% were seen once. Sequenced material: lung tumor tissue, taken before any cancer treatment. These receptors were taken from a male donor aged 60 or over with stage II lung adenocarcinoma.

By sample share, this clone is medium-sized. The chain is built from TRBV11-3 and TRBJ1-2; maybe TRBD1 (5 bases). Germline values: CDR1 SGHNT, CDR2 YENEEA. The CDR3 has 16 residues. The V gene lost 5 bases and the J gene lost 4 bases, with 20 bases spanning the gap. As DNA, the CDR3 is TGTGCCAGCAGCCAACCCAGGGTGGGAGGGAGCTATGGCTACACCTTC. Translated, it gives CASSQPRVGGSYGYTF.

The chain uses TRBV7-1 and TRBJ2-5, with D tentatively TRBD1 (6 bases). TRBV7-1 is classed as an ORF, of uncertain function. The CDR3 runs 13 residues. Deletions cut 3 bases from V and 5 bases from J, with 10 bases between. CDR3 amino acids: CASSSTGSETQYF. The CDR3 bases are TGTGCCAGCAGCTCTACAGGGTCGGAGACCCAGTACTTC.

This clone qualifies as medium-sized. This chain uses TRBV11-3 with TRBJ2-1, with a tentative D call TRBD1 (6 bases). The V end was cut by 7 bases, the J end by 4 bases, with 14 bases between. Germline CDR1 SGHNT, CDR2 YENEEA. There are 14 residues in the CDR3. The CDR3 spells CASKISGTYNEQFF. In nucleotides, the CDR3 is TGTGCCAGCAAGATCTCTGGGACATACAATGAGCAGTTCTTC.

This clone has more than one count but fewer than ten. The CDR3: CATSQGLNGYTF. The CDR3 DNA follows: TGTGCCACCTCACAGGGGTTGAATGGCTACACCTTC. The chain employs TRBV6-8 and TRBJ1-2; 7 bases are shared with TRBD1. Germline CDR1 MNHGY, CDR2 SAAAGT. CDR3 length: 12 amino acids. The V and J ends lost 10 bases and 6 bases, in that order; junction bases with no gene match: 8.

This chain links TRBV28 with TRBJ1-4; weak D call: TRBD1 (5 bases). Trimming stripped 4 bases from V and 7 bases from J, with 13 bases between. Germline CDR1 reads MDHEN; CDR2 reads SYDVKM. This CDR3 contains 14 residues. The CDR3 region is CASSSPPQAEKLFF. CDR3 bases: TGTGCCAGCAGTTCCCCCCCACAGGCTGAAAAACTGTTTTTT.

Sample share makes this clone medium-sized. The chain carries TRBV11-3 and TRBJ2-7, with D possibly being TRBD1 (5 bases). From germline, CDR1 is SGHNT and CDR2 YENEEA. Trimming stripped 1 base from V and 5 bases from J, with 15 bases between. The CDR3 is made up of 15 amino acids. The CDR3 loop is CASSLGAGNFHEQYF. The CDR3 DNA is TGTGCCAGCAGCTTAGGGGCAGGGAATTTCCACGAGCAGTACTTC.

This clone came up a few times. V gene TRBV11-3 combines with J gene TRBJ2-2; the match to TRBD2 covers 7 bases. Trimming took 5 bases from V and 5 from J; bases not matched to a gene: 8. This CDR3 spans 15 amino acids. The germline V gene encodes CDR1 SGHNT and CDR2 YENEEA. In nucleotides, the CDR3 is TGTGCCAGCAGCCGAGCGGGGTATGGAACCGGGGAGCTGTTTTTT. This codes for CASSRAGYGTGELFF.

This clone is labeled as medium-sized. V is TRBV6-8 and J is TRBJ1-2; D is perhaps TRBD1 (6 bases). V was trimmed by 5 bases and J by 4 bases, leaving 14 bases between them. The V gene's germline CDR1 is MNHGY and CDR2 SAAAGT. The CDR3 spans 14 residues. CDR3 region: CASSPGQRLYGYTF. The CDR3, as DNA: TGTGCCAGCAGTCCTGGACAGCGGCTCTATGGCTACACCTTC.

Relative to its sample, this clone is medium-sized (0.01 to 0.1%). The chain uses TRBV6-7 and TRBJ2-5; D is unclear. TRBV6-7 is reported as an ORF; its role is uncertain. The CDR3 runs to 11 residues. Between the trimmed V and J ends, which lost 3 bases and 5 bases, there was a span of 4 bases. The CDR3: CASSYGETQYF. In DNA, the CDR3 is TGTGCCAGCAGTTATGGGGAGACCCAGTACTTC.

The chain uses TRBV9 and TRBJ1-6; D is ambiguous. The CDR3 totals 16 residues. Trimming took 0 bases from V and 0 from J, leaving 7 bases between them. Germline loops: CDR1 SGDLS, CDR2 YYNGEE. CDR3 in DNA: TGTGCCAGCAGCGTAGGAGGGAGCTCCTATAATTCACCCCTCCACTTT. It yields the protein CASSVGGSSYNSPLHF.

The V call is TRBV10-2, the J call TRBJ1-4; a possible D gene is TRBD1 (6 bases). The CDR3 spans 15 residues. V lost 8 bases and J 7 bases, leaving 20 bases between the germline ends. In germline, CDR1 is WSHSY, CDR2 SAAADI. This CDR3 reads CASGNGGGRSEKLFF. The CDR3 DNA reads TGCGCCAGCGGGAATGGGGGCGGAAGGAGTGAAAAACTGTTTTTT.

The V gene is TRBV15, the J gene TRBJ2-3; the match to TRBD2 covers 11 bases. With 1 base clipped from V and 1 base from J, the junction kept 4 bases outside the gene matches. The CDR3 is 17 amino acids. The germline gives CDR1 LNHNV, CDR2 YYDKDF (reference sequence). CDR3 sequence: CATSRGVTSGGTDTQYF. The CDR3 nucleotides read TGTGCCACCAGCAGAGGTGTGACTAGCGGGGGCACAGATACGCAGTATTTT. The variable domain in full, completed from reference TRBV15 and TRBJ2-3, reads DAMVIQNPRYQVTQFGKPVTLSCSQTLNHNVMYWYQQKSSQAPKLLFHYYDKDFNNEADTPDNFQSRRPNTSFCFLDIRSPGLGDTAMYLCATSRGVTSGGTDTQYFGPGTRLTVL.

The chain links TRBV6-8 to TRBJ2-1; D not resolved. V gave up 6 bases and J gave up 6 bases, with 9 bases separating them. The CDR3 runs to 12 residues. Per the germline V gene, CDR1 is MNHGY and CDR2 is SAAAGT. CDR3 DNA: TGTGCCAGCAGCCGTATAAGCAATGAGCAGTTCTTC. Translation gives CASSRISNEQFF.

This clone is classed as medium-sized. This rearrangement joins TRBV10-2 to TRBJ2-7, with 9 bases that match TRBD2. The V segment lost 2 bases and the J segment 4 bases; nucleotides outside the gene matches: 0. CDR1 is WSHSY and CDR2 is SAAADI in the germline V gene. The CDR3 is made up of 13 amino acids. CDR3 sequence: CASSEGLAYEQYF. DNA for the CDR3: TGCGCCAGCAGTGAGGGACTAGCGTACGAGCAGTACTTC.

This clone is medium-sized in the sample. This sequence joins TRBV9 and TRBJ1-6; D unclear. The CDR3 contains 14 residues. Germline V gene lookup returns CDR1 SGDLS and CDR2 YYNGEE. Between the trimmed V and J ends, which lost 3 bases and 7 bases, there was a span of 11 bases. The CDR3 coding sequence is TGTGCCAGCAGCGGGACGGTGGAAAATTCACCCCTCCACTTT. Amino acid sequence: CASSGTVENSPLHF.

The chain joins TRBV15 to TRBJ1-2, with TRBD1 matching over 10 bases. The CDR3 sequence is 15 residues long. V lost 5 bases, J lost 3 bases, and 6 bases stayed unmatched. Germline-derived CDR1 and CDR2 are LNHNV and YYDKDF (reference sequence). CDR3 bases: TGTGCCACCAGCTTTTTGACAGGGGGCGACTATGGCTACACCTTC. It encodes CATSFLTGGDYGYTF.

This clone was seen a handful of times. This chain joins TRBV11-3 and TRBJ1-3, with 12 bases fitting TRBD1. Germline CDR1 reads SGHNT; CDR2 reads YENEEA. The CDR3 consists of 15 residues. The V and J ends lost 5 bases and 2 bases, in that order; junction bases with no gene match: 1. The CDR3 DNA reads TGTGCCAGCAGCCGGGACAGGGGGCCTGGAAACACCATATATTTT. Residues: CASSRDRGPGNTIYF.

Relative to its sample, this clone is large. V usage is TRBV29-1 and J usage is TRBJ1-4, with a tentative D call TRBD1 (6 bases). V dropped 5 bases and J dropped 2 bases, with 21 bases sitting between them. Per germline, CDR1 SQVTM and CDR2 ANQGSEA. The CDR3 is 17 amino acids. CDR3 loop: CSVSGDLNTGTNEKLFF. CDR3 bases: TGCAGCGTTAGCGGGGACTTAAATACAGGGACTAATGAAAAACTGTTTTTT.

The chain uses TRBV12-5 and TRBJ2-1, with 7 nucleotides matching TRBD2. The J segment lost 9 bases and the V segment lost 6 bases, leaving 14 bases of the junction unmatched. Per germline, CDR1 LGHNT and CDR2 FRNRAP. This CDR3 has 15 amino acids. The CDR3 spells CASGPGTTAQSEQFF. CDR3 DNA sequence: TGTGCTAGTGGCCCCGGGACTACCGCCCAGAGTGAGCAGTTCTTC.

The chain uses TRBV11-3 and TRBJ2-3; 7 bases map to TRBD2. V lost 5 bases and J lost 4; bases outside the gene matches: 6. Germline CDR1 and CDR2: SGHNT and YENEEA. This CDR3 has 14 amino acids. In nucleotides, the CDR3 is TGTGCCAGCAGCCCAGGGAGGGGTTCAGATACGCAGTATTTT. The encoded protein is CASSPGRGSDTQYF.

Only a few counts were recorded for this clone. J is TRBJ2-2 and V is TRBV11-3; D remains unclear. From germline, CDR1 is SGHNT and CDR2 YENEEA. CDR3 length: 18 amino acids. V was cut by 0 bases and J by 3 bases, with 17 bases left in between. The CDR3 sequence is CASSLDSPFRADTGELFF. The CDR3 nucleotides read TGTGCCAGCAGCTTAGATTCTCCCTTTCGGGCAGACACCGGGGAGCTGTTTTTT.

This chain uses TRBV19 with TRBJ1-1; maybe TRBD1 (6 bases). Germline V CDR1 and CDR2: LNHDA, SQIVND (reference sequence). Trimming took 7 bases from V and 4 from J, leaving 16 bases between them. The CDR3 runs to 14 residues. In nucleotides, the CDR3 is TGTGCCAGTAACCTAGGGGGTCGGGGCACTGAAGCTTTCTTT. It is translated as CASNLGGRGTEAFF.

The chain combines TRBV6-8 with TRBJ1-5; D perhaps matches TRBD1 (6 bases). The CDR3 spans 18 residues. V shed 0 bases and J shed 3 bases, with 18 bases lying between them. The germline V gene has CDR1 MNHGY and CDR2 SAAAGT. This CDR3 reads CASSYSRGGVWDNQPQHF. In DNA form, the CDR3 reads TGTGCCAGCAGTTACTCGAGAGGGGGGGTCTGGGACAATCAGCCCCAGCATTTT.

This clone was recorded a few times. The chain links TRBV6-8 to TRBJ1-1, with TRBD1 identical over 7 bases. This CDR3 comprises 13 residues. After removal of 6 bases from V and 8 bases from J, the junction contained 9 bases not matched to a gene. Germline V CDR1 and CDR2: MNHGY, SAAAGT. The CDR3 nucleotides are TGTGCCAGCAGCGATCGACAGGGATTAGAAGCTTTCTTT. Translation: CASSDRQGLEAFF.

The V gene is TRBV9, the J gene TRBJ1-3; 11 positions match TRBD1. Unmatched junction bases numbered 6, after V lost 2 bases and J lost 8 bases. This CDR3 spans 15 amino acids. Germline CDR1 is SGDLS and CDR2 is YYNGEE. The DNA of the CDR3 is TGTGCCAGCAGCGTGAATCCGGGACAGGGGGACACCATATATTTT. Translated: CASSVNPGQGDTIYF.

This clone ranks as medium-sized. J is TRBJ2-3 and V is TRBV6-8; D call uncertain. Germline V gene data show CDR1 as MNHGY and CDR2 as SAAAGT. Trimming removed 6 bases at V and 2 bases at J, with 6 bases between. This CDR3 is 12 amino acids long. CDR3 DNA: TGTGCCAGCAGCTACCCCACAGATACGCAGTATTTT. Encoded protein: CASSYPTDTQYF.

This clone has more than one count but fewer than ten. The DNA of the CDR3 is TGTGCCAGCTCACCGGACAGTAGCTCCTACGAGCAGTACTTC. This codes for CASSPDSSSYEQYF. This chain joins TRBV18 and TRBJ2-7; possible D gene TRBD1, 6 bases. The CDR3 contains 14 residues. Trimming took 3 bases from V and 0 from J, leaving 9 bases between them. Germline V gene lookup returns CDR1 KGHSH and CDR2 LQKENI.

This sequence joins TRBV19 and TRBJ1-3; no definite D call. CDR1 and CDR2 from the germline V gene are LNHDA and SQIVND (reference sequence). Trimming removed 2 bases at V and 2 bases at J, with 10 bases between. This CDR3 has 15 amino acids. The CDR3 loop is CASSINLRAGNTIYF. CDR3 DNA: TGTGCCAGTAGTATAAACCTCCGCGCTGGAAACACCATATATTTT.

The V and J genes are TRBV19 and TRBJ2-7; 10 positions match TRBD1. Germline V CDR1 and CDR2: LNHDA, SQIVND (reference sequence). V gave up 3 bases and J gave up 6 bases; unmatched junction bases: 11. This CDR3 comprises 16 residues. CDR3 in DNA: TGTGCCAGTAGTATGAGGCGAGGGACAGGGGTCGGCGAGCAGTACTTC. This translates into CASSMRRGTGVGEQYF.

The chain carries TRBV18 and TRBJ2-1; D gene unclear. This CDR3 spans 12 amino acids. With 4 bases removed from V and 3 bases from J, the gap between germline ends came to 4 bases. CDR1 is KGHSH and CDR2 is LQKENI in the germline V gene. This CDR3 is CASSLFYNEQFF. The DNA for the CDR3 is TGTGCCAGCTCACTCTTCTACAATGAGCAGTTCTTC.